The 15 T cell receptor beta chains below all came from one sample that was sequenced in a study of blood T cell repertoires in COVID-19. Produced via immunoSEQ multiplex PCR; TCRdb's table is partial and in-frame only. This sample has approximately 200,000 clones, with approximately 80% found just once. Sequencing was carried out using PBMCs or T cells enriched from blood (not recorded which). These receptors all stem from a woman between 40 and 55 years old with acute COVID-19.

This clone was detected only once. The V call is TRBV18, the J call TRBJ2-4, with a tentative D call TRBD2 (5 bases). V gave up 2 bases and J gave up 3 bases, with 8 bases separating them. Germline values: CDR1 KGHSH, CDR2 LQKENI. CDR3 size: 14 residues. CDR3 nucleotides: TGTGCCAGCTCACCAGGAAGCGGCAAAAACATTCAGTACTTC. As protein: CASSPGSGKNIQYF.

The chain has TRBV20-1 and TRBJ1-1; D uncertain. Trimming cost V 0 bases and J 5 bases, with 4 bases left between them. The germline CDR1 and CDR2 sequences are DFQATT and SNEGSKA (reference sequence). The CDR3 runs 11 residues. DNA of the CDR3: TGCAGTGCTAGAGATACTACTGAAGCTTTCTTT. It is translated as CSARDTTEAFF.

This clone came up once. CDR3 protein: CASSLNRGRETQYF. The CDR3 nucleotides are TGTGCCAGCAGCCTGAACAGGGGTCGGGAGACCCAGTACTTC. This rearrangement joins TRBV7-2 to TRBJ2-5; 7 bases fit TRBD1. The CDR3 runs 14 residues. V dropped 5 bases and J dropped 5; count of bases not matched to a gene: 8. Germline values: CDR1 SGHTA, CDR2 FQGNSA.

Of note for this clone: A much larger clone sits a single nucleotide away, making a read error possible. The sample contains more than one DNA sequence encoding this CDR3. In DNA form, the CDR3 reads TGTGCCAGCAGTTTAACAGTGAACACTGAAGCTTTCTTT. It yields the protein CASSLTVNTEAFF. V is TRBV6-5 and J is TRBJ1-1; D is unclear. This CDR3 has 13 residues. Germline loops: CDR1 MNHEY, CDR2 SVGAGI. The V end was cut by 4 bases, the J end by 0 bases, with 6 bases between.

The chain carries TRBV3-1 (or the pseudogene TRBV3-2) and TRBJ2-5; TRBD1 agrees at 8 bases. The CDR3 totals 13 residues. Germline V gene lookup returns CDR1 LGHDT and CDR2 YNNKEL (reference sequence). V trimming: 3 bases; J trimming: 6 bases; junction bases outside the gene matches: 3. CDR3 nucleotide sequence: TGTGCCAGCAGCCATGACAGGGGACAGACCCAGTACTTC. Translated: CASSHDRGQTQYF.

CDR3 region: CASSRLIRQADSPLHF. CDR3 coding DNA: TGTGCCAGCAGCCGATTGATCCGACAGGCAGATTCACCCCTCCACTTT. The chain is built from TRBV5-6 and TRBJ1-6, with D perhaps matching TRBD1 (6 bases). The CDR3 has 16 amino acids. The V gene's germline CDR1 is SGHDT and CDR2 YYEEEE. V was pared by 4 bases and J by 8 bases, with 19 bases between.

This clone is a singleton in its sample. The chain is built from TRBV9 and TRBJ1-5; maybe TRBD1 (5 bases). Trimming stripped 0 bases from V and 5 bases from J, with 12 bases between. Germline V gives CDR1 SGDLS, CDR2 YYNGEE. CDR3 length equals 15 residues. The CDR3 loop reads CASSVGWRGDQPQHF. The CDR3 nucleotides are TGTGCCAGCAGCGTAGGGTGGAGGGGCGATCAGCCCCAGCATTTT.

This clone was seen only once. This chain links TRBV28 with TRBJ1-2; maybe TRBD1 (6 bases). From germline, CDR1 is MDHEN and CDR2 SYDVKM. The CDR3 has 15 amino acids. Trimming took off 5 bases at V and 3 bases at J, with 16 bases between the two ends. CDR3 DNA sequence: TGTGCCAGCAGTCCCAGTCGGGGGGCACACTATGGCTACACCTTC. Its translation: CASSPSRGAHYGYTF.

The chain couples TRBV9 to TRBJ2-5, with D possibly being TRBD1 (6 bases). Trimming removed 0 bases from V and 5 bases from J, with 14 bases in between. This CDR3 comprises 15 residues. From germline, CDR1 is SGDLS and CDR2 YYNGEE. CDR3 bases: TGTGCCAGCAGCGTAGCATATACAGGGCGGGAGACCCAGTACTTC. This gives the protein CASSVAYTGRETQYF.

The chain recombines TRBV10-2 with TRBJ1-6; 11 bases line up with TRBD1. This CDR3 region has 14 residues. The germline gives CDR1 WSHSY, CDR2 SAAADI. V lost 5 bases and J lost 12; bases outside the gene matches: 6. In DNA, the CDR3 is TGCGCCAGCAGTATCGGACAGGGGGCGAGACCCCTCCACTTT. Residues: CASSIGQGARPLHF.

The sample holds one count of this clone. This chain links TRBV3-1 (or the pseudogene TRBV3-2) with TRBJ2-6, with TRBD2 as a possible D gene (6 bases). This CDR3 has 17 amino acids. The germline V gene encodes CDR1 LGHDT and CDR2 YNNKEL (reference sequence). Trimming took off 4 bases at V and 2 bases at J, with 15 bases between the two ends. The CDR3 loop reads CASSLGTPSTGANVLTF. CDR3 in DNA: TGTGCCAGCAGCCTCGGGACTCCCTCTACTGGGGCCAACGTCCTGACTTTC.

This chain joins TRBV7-2 and TRBJ2-7, with D perhaps TRBD2 (6 bases). CDR3 length equals 15 residues. Germline CDR1 is SGHTA and CDR2 is FQGNSA. V was clipped by 5 bases and J by 7 bases, with 21 bases between them. In DNA form, the CDR3 reads TGTGCCAGCAGCCTAAGGTGGGCGGGGAACGAAGAGCAGTACTTC. Translating gives CASSLRWAGNEEQYF.

The genes are TRBV6-1 and TRBJ1-1; D possibly corresponds to TRBD1 (6 bases). Looked up from germline, CDR1 is MNHNS and CDR2 is SASEGT. V lost 8 bases, J lost 5 bases, and 15 bases lay in between. There are 13 residues in the CDR3. In nucleotides, the CDR3 is TGTGCCAGCGGTAGCAGGGGTTCTACTGAAGCTTTCTTT. This encodes CASGSRGSTEAFF.

This rearrangement joins TRBV30 to TRBJ2-5, with 7 bases identical to TRBD2. The length of the CDR3 is 12 residues. From germline, CDR1 is GTSNPN and CDR2 SVGIG (reference sequence). V was clipped by 3 bases and J by 2 bases; unmatched bases: 0. DNA of the CDR3: TGTGCCTGGAGCGGGGGGCAAGAGACCCAGTACTTC. It yields the protein CAWSGGQETQYF.

The rearrangement links TRBV5-1 to TRBJ2-1, with TRBD2 matching over 11 bases. This CDR3 comprises 16 residues. V was clipped by 1 base and J by 8 bases; unmatched bases: 8. Germline V CDR1 and CDR2: SGHRS, YFSETQ. The CDR3 DNA follows: TGCGCCAGCAGCTTGACCGTTAGCGGGGGGGCCGATGAGCAGTTCTTC. Protein product: CASSLTVSGGADEQFF.